The 3 T cell receptor beta chains listed next were all sequenced from one sample in a study of Ad26.COV2.S vaccination and SARS-CoV-2 variants. Sequenced by immunoSEQ multiplex PCR; TCRdb stores in-frame clones only, minus some. This sample has 510,000 or so clones, with roughly 89% found just once. Treatment described: around 19 received Ad26.COV2.S at low or high dose, single or two shots; several received placebo; per-sample allocation not given. Each sample was drawn 63 days after the first injection (of vaccine or placebo). The sequences come from peripheral blood, collected in a trial of Ad26.COV2.S vaccine versus placebo. Receptors originate from a person aged 18-65 years who received the Ad26.COV2.S COVID-19 vaccine or a placebo.

The chain joins TRBV18 to TRBJ2-1, with 14 bases aligning to TRBD2. Germline CDR1 KGHSH, CDR2 LQKENI. This CDR3 spans 16 amino acids. The trim removed 4 bases at V and 5 bases at J, leaving 4 bases unmatched. The CDR3 bases are TGTGCCAGCTCACTACCGGGACTAGCGGGAGACAATGAGCAGTTCTTC. Residues: CASSLPGLAGDNEQFF. The full variable domain, with the rest looked up from reference TRBV18 and TRBJ2-1, is NAGVMQNPRHLVRRRGQEARLRCSPMKGHSHVYWYRQLPEEGLKFMVYLQKENIIDESGMPKERFSAEFPKEGPSILRIQQVVRGDSAAYFCASSLPGLAGDNEQFFGPGTRLTVL.

The chain is built from TRBV6-5 and TRBJ2-3, with a weak D call TRBD1 (5 bases). CDR1 and CDR2 (germline): MNHEY, SVGAGI. The CDR3 loop spans 15 amino acids. V was clipped by 6 bases and J by 2 bases, with 15 bases between them. The CDR3: CASSALGALTDTQYF. CDR3 in DNA: TGTGCCAGCAGCGCCCTAGGGGCCCTCACAGATACGCAGTATTTT.

The chain carries TRBV19 and TRBJ2-7; 9 nucleotides align to TRBD1. CDR1 is LNHDA, CDR2 SQIVND, per germline (reference sequence). This CDR3 contains 16 residues. Trimming at V came to 1 base and at J to 2 bases, leaving 6 bases not matched to a gene. The CDR3 spells CASSIVEGQGTYEQYF. The CDR3 DNA is TGTGCCAGTAGTATAGTGGAAGGACAGGGGACCTACGAGCAGTACTTC.